This T cell receptor (beta chain) was identified in a study of cytomegalovirus exposure and HLA in healthy donors. Across the whole study: The approximately 110 validation repertoires used a platform that matched the one used for the 600 to 700 first-cohort repertoires, as a later analysis reported. Findings and caveats of the study: Despite most TCR sequences being rare, some public TCRs occurred in many donors. According to the study, 160 or so TCR beta chains were cytomegalovirus-associated. In vitro confirmation showed three CMV-associated chains to be CMV antigen specific.

Method: immunoSEQ multiplex PCR; TCRdb's copy keeps in-frame clones and lacks some. Here the sample spans roughly 98,000 clones, over 75% being singletons. The CDR3 has 15 amino acids. After removal of 5 bases from V and 3 bases from J, the junction contained 8 bases not matched to a gene. The germline gives CDR1 LNHDA, CDR2 SQIVND (reference sequence). Regarding this clone: What it binds is not known.

The clonotype was recovered from a man younger than 35 in good health and CMV-seropositive. V and J are TRBV19 and TRBJ1-1, with 8 positions matching TRBD1. Sequenced material: PBMCs. This CDR3 reads CASSVSRGRDTEAFF. The CDR3 nucleotides read TGTGCCAGTAGTGTCAGCAGGGGGCGGGACACTGAAGCTTTCTTT.